The 27 T cell receptor beta chains below come from one sample, sequenced in a study of early T cells in non-severe SARS-CoV-2 infection. TCRdb redid the calling of the 5' RACE reads with MiXCR, one entry per CDR3 protein. The data hold some 30,000 distinct CDR3 sequences, with approximately 6% observed a single time. The source material was whole blood. The receptors stem from an adult who was a healthcare worker with PCR-confirmed SARS-CoV-2 infection or an uninfected control (not recorded which).

This clonotype was observed at least ten times. The rearrangement links TRBV5-5 to TRBJ1-5; no firm D call. Trimming stripped 1 base from V and 6 bases from J, with 17 bases between. The CDR3 spans 16 residues. The germline V gene has CDR1 SGHKS and CDR2 YYEKEE (reference sequence). This chain's CDR3 is CASSLFLQRTAQPQHF. CDR3 DNA: TGTGCCAGCAGCTTGTTTTTACAGCGTACGGCTCAGCCCCAGCATTTT.

This clonotype was detected many times. The CDR3 spells CASSLGLNQPQHF. CDR3 coding DNA: TGTGCCAGCAGCTTAGGTCTCAATCAGCCCCAGCATTTT. The gene calls are TRBV11-2 and TRBJ1-5; no clear D. Germline V lookup: CDR1 SGHAT, CDR2 FQNNGV. This CDR3 has 13 amino acids. Trimming left V 1 base short and J 3 bases short, with 4 bases between.

This clonotype was recorded many times. The chain recombines TRBV29-1 with TRBJ1-1; no definite D call. The germline gives CDR1 SQVTM, CDR2 ANQGSEA. The V and J ends lost 6 bases and 14 bases respectively, with 19 bases between them. The length of the CDR3 is 11 residues. CDR3 nucleotide sequence: TGCAGCGTCCCGCTAGGAGGGTACGCGTTCTTT. Translation: CSVPLGGYAFF.

This clonotype was seen at least ten times. This chain joins TRBV28 and TRBJ2-7; D gene uncertain. CDR1 and CDR2 (germline): MDHEN, SYDVKM. V lost 5 bases and J lost 7, with 9 bases in between. This CDR3 region has 11 residues. The CDR3 spells CASSAPREQYF. CDR3 in DNA: TGTGCCAGCAGTGCCCCCCGGGAGCAGTACTTC.

The V gene is TRBV7-9, the J gene TRBJ2-4, with D perhaps TRBD2 (5 bases). CDR3 length: 15 amino acids. The germline V gene encodes CDR1 SEHNR and CDR2 FQNEAQ (reference sequence). V was cut by 6 bases and J by 0 bases, with 12 bases left in between. CDR3 sequence: CASSSAELAKNIQYF. In nucleotides, the CDR3 is TGTGCCAGCAGTTCAGCGGAGCTAGCCAAAAACATTCAGTACTTC.

This clonotype was detected ten times or more. V usage is TRBV20-1 and J usage is TRBJ2-1; 12 nucleotides match TRBD2. Germline V CDR1 and CDR2: DFQATT, SNEGSKA (reference sequence). The ends lost 1 base at V and 9 bases at J; junction bases unmatched: 4. The CDR3 runs to 14 residues. CDR3 sequence (DNA): TGCAGTGCTAGAGTGGCTAGCGGGAGGGGTGAGCAGTTCTTC. Translating gives CSARVASGRGEQFF.

There are many counts of this clonotype. The chain uses TRBV7-9 and TRBJ1-5; no clear D gene. The CDR3 totals 13 residues. Germline V gene sequence: CDR1 SEHNR, CDR2 FQNEAQ (reference sequence). Trimming left V 0 bases short and J 7 bases short, with 7 bases between. The CDR3 DNA sequence: TGTGCCAGCAGCTTAGCAGGGAGCCAGCCCCAGCATTTT. Translation gives CASSLAGSQPQHF.

This clonotype has just a few counts. V gene TRBV20-1 combines with J gene TRBJ1-3; D is unclear. CDR3 length: 12 residues. The germline CDR1 and CDR2 sequences are DFQATT and SNEGSKA (reference sequence). Trimming took 6 bases from V and 1 from J, leaving 7 bases between them. The chain's CDR3 is CSASTSGNTIYF. The DNA for the CDR3 is TGCAGTGCGAGCACGTCTGGAAACACCATATATTTT.

This clonotype was recorded at least ten times. The J gene is TRBJ2-3, the V gene TRBV6-2 or TRBV6-3, with 10 positions matching TRBD1. The trim removed 5 bases at V and 2 bases at J, leaving 7 bases unmatched. Germline loops: CDR1 MNHEY, CDR2 SVGEGT. The CDR3 length is 16 residues. CDR3 DNA sequence: TGTGCCAGCAGTAGCAGGGACAGGGGTTCCACAGATACGCAGTATTTT. Its protein is CASSSRDRGSTDTQYF.

The chain is built from TRBV7-8 and TRBJ2-1; D is uncertain. The CDR3 loop spans 14 amino acids. Trimming cost V 5 bases and J 8 bases, with 16 bases left between them. CDR1 is SGHVS, CDR2 FQNEAQ, per germline. This chain's CDR3 is CASSPAPTGYEQFF. Written as DNA, the CDR3 is TGTGCCAGCAGCCCCGCCCCTACGGGCTATGAGCAGTTCTTC.

This clonotype was seen at least ten times. The CDR3 DNA reads TGTGCCAGCAGTTTCTTGACTAGCGGATCCAATGAGCAGTTCTTC. Its translation: CASSFLTSGSNEQFF. The rearrangement joins TRBV12-3 or TRBV12-4 to TRBJ2-1; 9 bases line up with TRBD2. This CDR3 contains 15 residues. The V gene end was trimmed by 3 bases and the J gene end by 6 bases; junction bases not matched to a gene: 6.

This clonotype counts as medium-sized (0.01 to 0.1%). CDR3: CASSPWSSYNSPLHF. The CDR3 region has the DNA TGTGCCAGCAGTCCTTGGAGCTCCTATAATTCACCCCTCCACTTT. This chain links TRBV27 with TRBJ1-6; D gene unclear. The germline V gene has CDR1 MNHEY and CDR2 SMNVEV (reference sequence). V lost 5 bases to trimming and J lost 0 bases, with 8 bases between them. The CDR3 consists of 15 residues.

V and J are TRBV18 and TRBJ2-2, with unresolved D. Trimming took off 3 bases at V and 7 bases at J, with 3 bases between the two ends. The CDR3 spans 11 residues. Germline lookup yields CDR1 KGHSH and CDR2 LQKENI. This chain's CDR3 is CASSPGGELFF. In DNA form, the CDR3 reads TGTGCCAGCTCACCGGGCGGGGAGCTGTTTTTT.

The V and J genes are TRBV6-1 and TRBJ2-2; D is undetermined. V shed 10 bases and J shed 3 bases, with 12 bases lying between them. The CDR3 totals 13 residues. The germline V gene has CDR1 MNHNS and CDR2 SASEGT. Here the CDR3 DNA reads TGTGCCACCCAAAGGCCCGACACCGGGGAGCTGTTTTTT. It is translated as CATQRPDTGELFF.

This clonotype was seen ten or more times. The rearrangement joins TRBV7-9 to TRBJ2-7; D is possibly TRBD1 (5 bases). The CDR3 length is 15 residues. Looked up from germline, CDR1 is SEHNR and CDR2 is FQNEAQ (reference sequence). Trimming stripped 2 bases from V and 0 bases from J, with 11 bases between. DNA for the CDR3: TGTGCCAGCAGCTTATCGGCAGGGTTCTCCTACGAGCAGTACTTC. The encoded protein is CASSLSAGFSYEQYF.

This clonotype was seen at least ten times. One end of the junction is discordant with germline, which a read error may explain. The chain has TRBV7-3 and TRBJ2-2; the match to TRBD2 covers 10 bases. Per germline, CDR1 SGHTA and CDR2 FQGTGA. The CDR3 runs to 16 residues. Here the CDR3 DNA reads TGTGCCAGCAGCGTAACTAGCGGGACCAACACCGGGGAGCTGTTTTTT. Residues: CASSVTSGTNTGELFF.

In its sample, this clonotype was seen many times. The chain combines TRBV10-3 with TRBJ1-1; a weak D match, TRBD1 (5 bases). Trimming removed 8 bases at V and 3 bases at J, with 10 bases between. The CDR3 loop spans 12 amino acids. Germline values: CDR1 ENHRY, CDR2 SYGVKD. The CDR3 spells CAIGGPDTEAFF. As DNA, the CDR3 is TGTGCCATCGGGGGTCCGGACACTGAAGCTTTCTTT.

In this sample, this clonotype turned up many times. This CDR3 reads CASSDGQGQKYF. CDR3 in DNA: TGTGCCAGCAGCGACGGACAGGGGCAAAAGTATTTT. The chain is built from TRBV12-3 or TRBV12-4 and TRBJ2-3; 9 bases agree with TRBD1. V lost 6 bases to trimming and J lost 13 bases; unmatched junction nucleotides: 8. The CDR3 spans 12 residues.

This clonotype appeared once. V usage is TRBV28 and J usage is TRBJ2-7, with 7 bases that match TRBD2. CDR1 and CDR2 (germline): MDHEN, SYDVKM. Trimming at V came to 2 bases and at J to 4 bases, leaving 8 bases not matched to a gene. The CDR3 is made up of 15 amino acids. This CDR3 reads CASSLLAGALYEQYF. In DNA form, the CDR3 reads TGTGCCAGCAGTTTACTGGCGGGAGCTTTGTACGAGCAGTACTTC.

CDR3 sequence (DNA): TGTGCCAGCAGCCTCAACGGATACCTCTACGAGCAGTACTTC. Protein sequence: CASSLNGYLYEQYF. The chain joins TRBV7-9 to TRBJ2-7; D is unresolved. This CDR3 contains 14 residues. Germline CDR1 and CDR2: SEHNR and FQNEAQ (reference sequence). Between the trimmed V and J ends, which lost 5 bases and 3 bases, there was a span of 14 bases.

J is TRBJ2-3 and V is TRBV20-1; possible D gene TRBD1, 6 bases. CDR1 is DFQATT, CDR2 SNEGSKA, per germline (reference sequence). CDR3 length: 12 amino acids. The V gene lost 5 bases and the J gene lost 5 bases, with 11 bases spanning the gap. The CDR3 reads CSAATDRDTQYF. CDR3 in DNA: TGCAGTGCTGCCACGGACAGAGATACGCAGTATTTT.

V and J are TRBV7-9 and TRBJ2-3, with 9 bases lining up with TRBD2. V was pared by 1 base and J by 2 bases, with 4 bases of the junction left unmatched. Germline-derived CDR1 and CDR2 are SEHNR and FQNEAQ (reference sequence). This CDR3 has 16 residues. The CDR3 region is CASSLGVAGDTDTQYF. The CDR3 coding sequence is TGTGCCAGCAGCTTAGGCGTAGCGGGAGACACAGATACGCAGTATTTT. Combining the CDR3 with reference TRBV7-9 and TRBJ2-3 gives the whole variable domain DTGVSQNPRHKITKRGQNVTFRCDPISEHNRLYWYRQTLGQGPEFLTYFQNEAQLEKSRLLSDRFSAERPKGSFSTLEIQRTEQGDSAMYLCASSLGVAGDTDTQYFGPGTRLTVL.

This clonotype was seen a few times. This chain links TRBV6-2 or TRBV6-3 with TRBJ2-3, with 8 bases identical to TRBD2. Germline CDR1 is MNHEY and CDR2 is SVGEGT. V gave up 6 bases and J gave up 2 bases; unmatched junction bases: 7. The CDR3 runs 15 residues. CDR3 loop: CASSFSGTPTDTQYF. CDR3 sequence (DNA): TGTGCCAGCAGCTTTAGCGGGACCCCCACAGATACGCAGTATTTT.

Many counts were recorded for this clonotype. This chain uses TRBV12-3 or TRBV12-4 with TRBJ2-7, with 8 bases that match TRBD1. The CDR3 spans 14 residues. After removal of 4 bases from V and 4 bases from J, the junction contained 6 bases not matched to a gene. The CDR3 loop reads CASSSGTGDYEQYF. The CDR3 DNA follows: TGTGCCAGCAGTTCCGGGACAGGTGATTACGAGCAGTACTTC.

This clonotype was seen at least ten times. The chain carries TRBV4-2 and TRBJ2-1; D gene unclear. Trimming shortened V by 1 base and J by 7 bases, and 8 bases separated the two germline ends. The CDR3 runs 13 residues. Germline values: CDR1 LGHNA, CDR2 YNFKEQ. In DNA form, the CDR3 reads TGTGCCAGCAGCCAAGCGCCGATAAATGAGCAGTTCTTC. Translating gives CASSQAPINEQFF.

This clonotype turned up a few times. V usage is TRBV5-4 and J usage is TRBJ1-4; the match to TRBD1 covers 8 bases. The V gene end was trimmed by 0 bases and the J gene end by 9 bases; junction bases not matched to a gene: 7. The CDR3 sequence is 15 residues long. Germline V gene lookup returns CDR1 SGHNT and CDR2 YYREEE (reference sequence). CDR3 nucleotides: TGTGCCAGCAGCTTGGACCCGACAGGGGTAAAAAAACTGTTTTTT. Translation: CASSLDPTGVKKLFF.

This clonotype was recorded many times. The chain couples TRBV18 to TRBJ1-1; D is unclear. V gave up 6 bases and J gave up 0 bases, with 8 bases separating them. Per the germline V gene, CDR1 is KGHSH and CDR2 is LQKENI. The CDR3 runs 13 residues. The CDR3 sequence is CASSVRMNTEAFF. Here the CDR3 DNA reads TGTGCCAGCTCCGTCAGAATGAACACTGAAGCTTTCTTT. Filled out from reference TRBV18 and TRBJ1-1, the complete variable domain reads NAGVMQNPRHLVRRRGQEARLRCSPMKGHSHVYWYRQLPEEGLKFMVYLQKENIIDESGMPKERFSAEFPKEGPSILRIQQVVRGDSAAYFCASSVRMNTEAFFGQGTRLTVV.